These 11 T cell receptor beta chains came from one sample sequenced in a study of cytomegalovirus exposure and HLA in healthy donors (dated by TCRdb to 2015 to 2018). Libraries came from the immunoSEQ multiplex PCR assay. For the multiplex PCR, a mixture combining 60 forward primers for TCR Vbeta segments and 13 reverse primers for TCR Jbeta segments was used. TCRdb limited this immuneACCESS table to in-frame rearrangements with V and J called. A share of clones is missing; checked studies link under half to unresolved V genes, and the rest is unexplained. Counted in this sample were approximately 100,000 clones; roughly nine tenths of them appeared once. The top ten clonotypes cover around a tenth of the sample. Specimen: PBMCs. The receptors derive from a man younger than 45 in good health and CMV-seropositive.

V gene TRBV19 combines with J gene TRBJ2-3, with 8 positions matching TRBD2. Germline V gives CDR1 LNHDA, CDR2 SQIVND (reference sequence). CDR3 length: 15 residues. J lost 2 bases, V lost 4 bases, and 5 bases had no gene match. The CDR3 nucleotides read TGTGCCAGTAGTAGGTCTAGCGGGCTCACAGATACGCAGTATTTT. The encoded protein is CASSRSSGLTDTQYF. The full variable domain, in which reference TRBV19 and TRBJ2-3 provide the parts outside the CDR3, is DGGITQSPKYLFRKEGQNVTLSCEQNLNHDAMYWYRQDPGQGLRLIYYSQIVNDFQKGDIAEGYSVSREKKESFPLTVTSAQKNPTAFYLCASSRSSGLTDTQYFGPGTRLTVL.

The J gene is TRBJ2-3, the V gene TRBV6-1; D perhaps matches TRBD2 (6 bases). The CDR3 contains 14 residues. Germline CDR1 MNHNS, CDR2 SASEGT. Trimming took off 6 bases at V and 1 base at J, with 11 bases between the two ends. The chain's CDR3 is CASSSGVGTDTQYF. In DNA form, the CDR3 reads TGTGCCAGCAGCTCGGGAGTGGGCACAGATACGCAGTATTTT.

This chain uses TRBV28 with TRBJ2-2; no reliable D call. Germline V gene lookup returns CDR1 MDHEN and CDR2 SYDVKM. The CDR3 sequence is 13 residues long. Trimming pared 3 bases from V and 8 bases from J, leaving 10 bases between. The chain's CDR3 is CASSLGSLGELFF. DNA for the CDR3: TGTGCCAGCAGTTTGGGCAGCCTAGGGGAGCTGTTTTTT.

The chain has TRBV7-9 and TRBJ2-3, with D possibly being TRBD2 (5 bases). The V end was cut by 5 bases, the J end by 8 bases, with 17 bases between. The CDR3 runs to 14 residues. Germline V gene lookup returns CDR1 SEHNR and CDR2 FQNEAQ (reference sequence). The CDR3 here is CASSLGNPLGTQYF. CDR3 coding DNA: TGTGCCAGCAGCCTCGGGAACCCTTTGGGTACGCAGTATTTT.

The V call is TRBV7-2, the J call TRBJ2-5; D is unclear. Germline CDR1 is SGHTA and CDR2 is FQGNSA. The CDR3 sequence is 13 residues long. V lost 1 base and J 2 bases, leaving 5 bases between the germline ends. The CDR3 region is CASSLELQETQYF. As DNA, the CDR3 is TGTGCCAGCAGCTTAGAACTACAAGAGACCCAGTACTTC.

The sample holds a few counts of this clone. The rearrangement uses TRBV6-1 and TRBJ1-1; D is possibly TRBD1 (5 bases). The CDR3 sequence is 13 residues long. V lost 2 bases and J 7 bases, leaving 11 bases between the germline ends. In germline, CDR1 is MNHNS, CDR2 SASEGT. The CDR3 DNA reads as TGTGCCAGCAGTGAACTAGAGGGACTTGAAGCTTTCTTT. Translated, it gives CASSELEGLEAFF.

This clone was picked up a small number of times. The CDR3 loop is CASRPRQGTEQYF. CDR3 nucleotides: TGTGCCAGCAGGCCACGTCAGGGGACCGAGCAGTACTTC. This chain uses TRBV5-4 with TRBJ2-7, with D possibly being TRBD1 (6 bases). V dropped 5 bases and J dropped 6 bases, with 15 bases sitting between them. The CDR3 is made up of 13 amino acids. Germline CDR1 SGHNT, CDR2 YYREEE (reference sequence).

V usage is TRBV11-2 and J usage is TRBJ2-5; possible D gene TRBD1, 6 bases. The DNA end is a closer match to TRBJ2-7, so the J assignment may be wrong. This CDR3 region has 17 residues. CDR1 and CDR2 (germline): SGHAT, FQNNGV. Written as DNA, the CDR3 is TGTGCCAGCAGCGCCGGGACATCAAACTACCTACCCTACGAGCAGTACTTC. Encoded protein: CASSAGTSNYLPYEQYF.

CDR3 DNA sequence: TGTGCCAGCAGCGTAGTTAGCGGGAGGCTTGGGACCGGGGAGCTGTTTTTT. It translates to CASSVVSGRLGTGELFF. The rearrangement uses TRBV9 and TRBJ2-2, with 10 bases lining up with TRBD2. Trimming at V came to 0 bases and at J to 5 bases, leaving 7 bases not matched to a gene. Germline V gene data show CDR1 as SGDLS and CDR2 as YYNGEE. The CDR3 runs 17 residues. The full variable domain, rest sourced from reference TRBV9 and TRBJ2-2, is DSGVTQTPKHLITATGQRVTLRCSPRSGDLSVYWYQQSLDQGLQFLIQYYNGEERAKGNILERFSAQQFPDLHSELNLSSLELGDSALYFCASSVVSGRLGTGELFFGEGSRLTVL.

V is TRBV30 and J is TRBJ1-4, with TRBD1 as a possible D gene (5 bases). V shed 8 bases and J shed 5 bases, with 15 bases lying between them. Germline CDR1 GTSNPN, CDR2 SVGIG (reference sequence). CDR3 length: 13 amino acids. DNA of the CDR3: TGTGCCGGCCCCGGGACTGACAATGAAAAACTGTTTTTT. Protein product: CAGPGTDNEKLFF.

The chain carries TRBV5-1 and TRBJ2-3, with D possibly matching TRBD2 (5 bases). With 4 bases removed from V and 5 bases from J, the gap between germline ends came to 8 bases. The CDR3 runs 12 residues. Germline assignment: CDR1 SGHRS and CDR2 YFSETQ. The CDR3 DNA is TGCGCCAGCAGCATGGGGAGAGATACGCAGTATTTT. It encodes CASSMGRDTQYF.